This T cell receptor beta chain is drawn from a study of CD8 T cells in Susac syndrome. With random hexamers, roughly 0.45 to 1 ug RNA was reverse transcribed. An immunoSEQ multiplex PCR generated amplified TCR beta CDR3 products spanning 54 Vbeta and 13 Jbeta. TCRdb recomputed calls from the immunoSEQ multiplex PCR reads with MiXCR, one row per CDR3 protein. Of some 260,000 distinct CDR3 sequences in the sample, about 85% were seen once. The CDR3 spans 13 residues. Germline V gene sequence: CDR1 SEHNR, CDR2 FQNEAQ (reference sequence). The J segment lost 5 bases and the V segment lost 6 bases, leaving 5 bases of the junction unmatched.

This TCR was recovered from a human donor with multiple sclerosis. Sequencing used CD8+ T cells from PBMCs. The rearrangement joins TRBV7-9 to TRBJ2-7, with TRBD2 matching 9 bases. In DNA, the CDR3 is TGTGCCAGCAGAGCGGGAGGCAACCACGAGCAGTACTTC. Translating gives CASRAGGNHEQYF.